This T cell receptor beta chain came from a study of human T cells and chemical hapten exposure. Overall study: For the roughly 26-week duration of the study, patients were given weekly doses of diphenylcyclopropenone on the scalp. Study findings and constraints: With patch test score, the counts of PT1 expanded TCRs showed a positive correlation.

Trimming stripped 5 bases from V and 9 bases from J, with 17 bases between. The CDR3 loop spans 14 amino acids. Per the germline V gene, CDR1 is MNHNY and CDR2 is SVGAGI (reference sequence). There are many counts of this clonotype. The antigen is unknown. One entry per CDR3 protein results from TCRdb running MiXCR on the RACE reads. Found here are more than 300,000 distinct CDR3 sequences, roughly 5% of them singletons; the top ten hold about 2.5%. Sample time point: pre-sensitization, week 0. Treatment given: therapeutic diphenylcyclopropenone sensitization with weekly scalp DPC. The sequence derives from a woman between 50 and 59 years old with alopecia areata. Some clones in this sample may be carry-over from other donors' samples. J is TRBJ1-5 and V is TRBV6-6; maybe TRBD1 (6 bases). This material consisted of whole blood, taken in connection with sensitization to the hapten diphenylcyclopropenone (DPC). The DNA for the CDR3 is TGTGCCAGCAGTCACCGGGACAAATATTCGCCCCAGCATTTT. As protein: CASSHRDKYSPQHF.